This passage covers 14 T cell receptor beta chains from one sample sequenced in a study of blood T cell repertoires in COVID-19. Data came from immunoSEQ multiplex PCR; TCRdb stores just in-frame clones and leaves some out. The table includes 98,000 or so clones, roughly 88% detected once. The sequenced sample consisted of peripheral blood. Receptors were obtained from a human donor in a cohort sampled during active COVID-19.

The rearrangement links TRBV6-5 to TRBJ2-1, with a possible D match to TRBD1 (6 bases). Looked up from germline, CDR1 is MNHEY and CDR2 is SVGAGI. Trimming removed 6 bases from V and 4 bases from J, with 16 bases in between. This CDR3 comprises 15 residues. CDR3 region: CASSPGHREYNEQFF. Here the CDR3 DNA reads TGTGCCAGCAGCCCAGGGCACAGGGAGTACAATGAGCAGTTCTTC.

As regards this clone: The germline gene is not matched at one end of the junction; a read error may be the cause. The chain couples TRBV7-7 to TRBJ2-1; TRBD2 matches at 8 bases. Germline assignment: CDR1 SSHAT and CDR2 FNYEAQ (reference sequence). This CDR3 is 18 amino acids long. CDR3 loop: CASSTFGPTSGSYNEQFF. The CDR3 coding sequence is TGTGCTAGCAGCACATTCGGGCCTACTAGCGGCTCCTACAATGAGCAGTTCTTC. The variable domain in full, completed from reference TRBV7-7 and TRBJ2-1, reads GAGVSQSPRYKVTKRGQDVTLRCDPISSHATLYWYQQALGQGPEFLTYFNYEAQPDKSGLPSDRFSAERPEGSISTLTIQRTEQRDSAMYRCASSTFGPTSGSYNEQFFGPGTRLTVL.

In its sample, this clone was seen a few times. Sequence at one end of the junction differs from germline and may be a read error. The chain combines TRBV7-7 with TRBJ2-3; D possibly corresponds to TRBD2 (5 bases). The CDR3 extends over 14 amino acids. Germline V gives CDR1 SSHAT, CDR2 FNYEAQ (reference sequence). The CDR3 DNA reads as TGTGCTAGCAGCTTAGCGCTCGGCGGAGATACGCAGTATTTT. Translated: CASSLALGGDTQYF.

The gene calls are TRBV5-1 and TRBJ2-1; TRBD1 agrees at 7 bases. V lost 4 bases and J lost 6; bases outside the gene matches: 7. The CDR3 has 14 amino acids. Germline CDR1 SGHRS, CDR2 YFSETQ. The CDR3 region is CASSGGQSGNEQFF. The CDR3, as DNA: TGCGCCAGCAGCGGGGGACAGAGTGGCAATGAGCAGTTCTTC.

The chain combines TRBV9 with TRBJ1-1, with D perhaps TRBD1 (6 bases). Trimming took 9 bases from V and 6 from J, leaving 21 bases between them. This CDR3 is built from 14 residues. Germline assignment: CDR1 SGDLS and CDR2 YYNGEE. CDR3 in DNA: TGTGCCACCCCGTGGGGGGGGCGCATCCCTGAAGCTTTCTTT. Amino acids: CATPWGGRIPEAFF.

This clone has a handful of counts. The chain uses TRBV5-1 and TRBJ2-7; TRBD2 matches at 11 bases. The germline CDR1 and CDR2 sequences are SGHRS and YFSETQ. V lost 4 bases to trimming and J lost 9 bases; unmatched junction nucleotides: 9. The length of the CDR3 is 14 residues. Here the CDR3 reads CASSPPISGGGQYF. CDR3 sequence (DNA): TGCGCCAGCAGCCCCCCGATTAGCGGGGGGGGGCAGTACTTC.

The chain joins TRBV5-1 to TRBJ1-3; D ambiguous. Germline V gene sequence: CDR1 SGHRS, CDR2 YFSETQ. The V end lost 0 bases, the J end lost 4 bases, and 11 bases lay between the germline ends. The CDR3 is 15 amino acids. For the CDR3, the DNA is TGCGCCAGCAGCTTGGATGGGTTGAGGGGAAACACCATATATTTT. Residues: CASSLDGLRGNTIYF.

The chain has TRBV12-5 and TRBJ2-5; TRBD2 is a possible D gene (7 bases). The CDR3 length is 13 residues. Germline values: CDR1 LGHNT, CDR2 FRNRAP. Trimming stripped 1 base from V and 8 bases from J, with 11 bases between. CDR3 in DNA: TGTGCTAGTGGTTTGGGGGGGGGCACAACCCAGTACTTC. Translated, it gives CASGLGGGTTQYF.

V gene TRBV6-6 combines with J gene TRBJ2-5; perhaps TRBD2 as D (6 bases). The V and J ends lost 3 bases and 5 bases respectively, with 13 bases between them. This CDR3 has 14 residues. Per germline, CDR1 MNHNY and CDR2 SVGAGI (reference sequence). CDR3 sequence reads: CASSYGGLGETQYF. CDR3 coding DNA: TGTGCCAGCAGTTATGGAGGGCTTGGGGAGACCCAGTACTTC.

The chain carries TRBV7-9 and TRBJ2-1; 9 bases fit TRBD2. Germline CDR1 reads SEHNR; CDR2 reads FQNEAQ (reference sequence). The junction had 19 bases not matched to a gene; V was cut back by 5 bases and J by 5 bases. This CDR3 has 19 amino acids. CDR3 coding DNA: TGTGCCAGCAGCCCCCCCTTGGGCGGGAGGGCCTTGGATAACAATGAGCAGTTCTTC. This codes for CASSPPLGGRALDNNEQFF.

J is TRBJ2-4 and V is TRBV18, with a tentative D call TRBD2 (6 bases). The CDR3 extends over 15 amino acids. The V gene lost 6 bases and the J gene lost 2 bases, with 14 bases spanning the gap. CDR1 is KGHSH and CDR2 is LQKENI in the germline V gene. The CDR3 loop reads CASSVASDSKNIQYF. Written as DNA, the CDR3 is TGTGCCAGCTCTGTGGCTAGCGATTCCAAAAACATTCAGTACTTC.

The chain couples TRBV6-6 to TRBJ2-1; D unclear. Deletions cut 0 bases from V and 6 bases from J, with 6 bases between. CDR3 length equals 13 residues. Looked up from germline, CDR1 is MNHNY and CDR2 is SVGAGI (reference sequence). The DNA for the CDR3 is TGTGCCAGCAGTTACTCAGTAGTCAATGAGCAGTTCTTC. This codes for CASSYSVVNEQFF.

The chain employs TRBV7-2 and TRBJ1-6, with 9 bases identical to TRBD1. The junction had 7 bases not matched to a gene; V was cut back by 5 bases and J by 8 bases. This CDR3 spans 15 amino acids. CDR1 is SGHTA, CDR2 FQGNSA, per germline. The CDR3 region has the DNA TGTGCCAGCAGCCCCGGGGACAGGGTCTATTCACCCCTCCACTTT. Protein sequence: CASSPGDRVYSPLHF.

The chain has TRBV11-2 and TRBJ1-3; perhaps TRBD1 as D (5 bases). The CDR3 is 14 residues long. Per the germline V gene, CDR1 is SGHAT and CDR2 is FQNNGV. V was trimmed by 4 bases and J by 3 bases, leaving 10 bases between them. Here the CDR3 reads CASSSYRGGNTIYF. The CDR3 coding sequence is TGTGCCAGCAGCTCGTATAGGGGTGGAAACACCATATATTTT.